This T cell receptor (beta chain) is from a study of PD-L1 blockade in urothelial cancer. The wider study: The study started patients on atezolizumab around 2014, giving 1,200 mg intravenously every 3 weeks.

Time point in this sample: pretreatment peripheral blood. This CDR3 is 13 amino acids long. After removal of 10 bases from V and 5 bases from J, the junction contained 8 bases not matched to a gene. Germline loops: CDR1 MNHEY, CDR2 SMNVEV (reference sequence). Repertoires were generated with immunoSEQ multiplex PCR, while TCRdb's copy carries only in-frame clones and drops some. The table records 95,000 or so clones, about nine tenths of them present only once. This receptor was identified in a man between 60 and 75 years old with urothelial cancer. V is TRBV27 and J is TRBJ2-7, with 10 bases that match TRBD2. The specimen was PBMCs, collected around atezolizumab (anti-PD-L1) treatment. As DNA, the CDR3 is TGTGCCACCAAGCGGGAGGGGAGCCACGAGCAGTACTTC. Its translation is CATKREGSHEQYF.